A selection of T cell receptor beta chains follows, all from one sample in a study of STAT5B mutations in CD4+ large granular lymphocyte leukemia. Sequenced by immunoSEQ multiplex PCR; TCRdb stores in-frame clones only, minus some. Of some 23,000 clones listed, 74% were seen once; the top ten hold around 9.6%. Sequencing was done on a sample of CD4+ T cells from blood buffy coats. All receptors derive from a human donor in good health. Both conserved end residues are part of each CDR3. The D gene is left open where the match is weak. A clone size is listed for some rows: how often the clone was seen (once, few, many), or a class if it is expanded.

d_call j_call clone_size v_call cdr3_nt cdr3_aa
NA TRBJ1-2 NA TRBV2 TGTGCCAGCAGTGTAGGAAGGGAGTCGAGCTACACCTTC CASSVGRESSYTF
NA TRBJ1-1 NA TRBV5-5 TGTGCCAGCAGCCGTGCGCAGGGAAGGAACACTGAAGCTTTCTTT CASSRAQGRNTEAFF
NA TRBJ1-2 NA TRBV7-8 TGTGCCAGCAGCTTAGGGGGGCGGGTCTATGGCTACACCTTC CASSLGGRVYGYTF
TRBD1 TRBJ2-2 NA TRBV15 TGTGCCACCAGCAGAGACCGTGCCTTACAGGGGGCGCGGACCGGGGAGCTGTTTTTT CATSRDRALQGARTGELFF
NA TRBJ2-3 NA TRBV27 TGTGCCAGCAGTCCCATCGGGGGAAGCACAGATACGCAGTATTTT CASSPIGGSTDTQYF
NA TRBJ2-5 NA TRBV6-1 TGTGCCAGCAGCAGAATTAGGGGGGAGACCCAGTACTTC CASSRIRGETQYF
NA TRBJ1-6 NA TRBV27 TGTGCCAGCAGTCCGGACGGGAATTCACCCCTCCACTTT CASSPDGNSPLHF
NA TRBJ1-1 NA TRBV28 TGTGCCAGCAGTGCTCGGTCCTTAGGTTGGGGCACTGAAGCTTTCTTT CASSARSLGWGTEAFF
TRBD2 TRBJ2-5 NA TRBV28 TGTGCCAGCGCGGGGTCGGGAGGGACCCAGTACTTC CASAGSGGTQYF
NA TRBJ1-1 NA TRBV19 TGTGCCAGTACAAAGCCGGGGACTGAAGCTTTCTTT CASTKPGTEAFF
TRBD1 TRBJ1-1 NA TRBV5-6 TGTGCCAGCAGCCGACTCATGACAGGGGAGTCTTCAGGAGCTTTCTTT CASSRLMTGESSGAFF
TRBD1 TRBJ1-6 NA TRBV19 TGTGCCAGTAGTATCCGAACCCCGGACAGGGCGGGCTCACCCCTCCACTTT CASSIRTPDRAGSPLHF
TRBD1 TRBJ2-1 NA TRBV28 TGTGCCAGCAGTTTCAGGACAGGGAATTTTCATGAGCAGTTCTTC CASSFRTGNFHEQFF
NA TRBJ1-2 NA TRBV9 TGTGCCAGCAGCTCCACTATAGGGGAACGAGGGGTTGGCTACACCTTC CASSSTIGERGVGYTF
TRBD1 TRBJ2-1 few TRBV7-7 TGTGCCAGCAGCTTAGGGACAGGGTTAGATGAGCAGTTCTTC CASSLGTGLDEQFF
NA TRBJ2-1 once TRBV10-3 TGTGCCATCAGTGAAAGGCAGGCTAACAATGAGCAGTTCTTC CAISERQANNEQFF
NA TRBJ2-3 NA TRBV28 TGTGCCAGCAGTCCCCTGGCGACCCCCACAGATACGCAGTATTTT CASSPLATPTDTQYF
NA TRBJ2-1 NA TRBV15 TGTGCCACCAGCAGGGAACGGACTCTCTCCTACAATGAGCAGTTCTTC CATSRERTLSYNEQFF
NA TRBJ2-2 NA TRBV5-6 TGTGCCAGCAGCTTCAGGGGTCGGCTTCCCGGGGAGCTGTTTTTT CASSFRGRLPGELFF
TRBD2 TRBJ2-1 NA TRBV5-1 TGCGCCAGCAGCTTGTCCGGGACTAGAGGGGGGAATGAGCAGTTCTTC CASSLSGTRGGNEQFF
TRBD2 TRBJ2-2 NA TRBV15 TGTGCCACCAGCAGAGATGGGGGGGCGAACACCGGGGAGCTGTTTTTT CATSRDGGANTGELFF
NA TRBJ1-4 NA TRBV28 TGTGCCAGCAGTTTATGGGAGAGAGGGAAGAATGAAAAACTGTTTTTT CASSLWERGKNEKLFF
TRBD1 TRBJ2-1 NA TRBV2 TGTGCCAGCAGTGTTTCAAGGGGGCTCGGTGAGCAGTTCTTC CASSVSRGLGEQFF